The following is a T cell receptor (beta chain) sequence with its context. The antigen this receptor binds is unknown. Base quality data are lacking; no much larger clone is found one base away. Exclusion was applied to patients with uncontrolled infections, other autoimmune diseases, pregnancy or lactation. Diagnoses relied on clinical symptoms, serum thyroxine and TRAb, thyroid ultrasound and orbital computed tomography. Total RNA was extracted with Trizol reagent, and quality was checked on an Agilent 2100 Bioanalyzer. CDR1 SGHDN and CDR2 FVKESK are derived from the germline V gene. Trimmed from V: 7 bases; trimmed from J: 10 bases; junction bases lacking a gene match: 9. The cysteine opens and the phenylalanine closes a CDR3 of 14 amino acids. Only the CDR3 region is kept as DNA, spanning 42 bases read in frame from base 1. The sample belongs to a study of T cells in Graves' hyperthyroidism and ophthalmopathy (dated by TCRdb to about 2019). Some background on the complete study: To identify distinguishing TCR V-J signatures, a discovery cohort of 100 patients was used, comprising 43 with Graves' ophthalmopathy and around 60 with stable Graves' hyperthyroidism. Prospective prediction of ophthalmopathy was tested in an independent validation cohort consisting of fewer than 20 hyperthyroidism patients and some 15 patients who later progressed to ophthalmopathy. For training and testing, the 100 or so patients in the discovery cohort were randomly divided in a 7:3 ratio. In addition, the study compared T-cell repertoires in thyroid tissue and in blood from 6 or 7 Graves' hyperthyroidism patients. Following sampling, methimazole starting at 30 mg daily was given to hyperthyroidism patients, and high-dose intravenous methylprednisolone was given to ophthalmopathy patients. According to the paper, TCR Vbeta CDR3 sequencing was carried out on approximately 140 peripheral blood samples, which came from 40 to 45 ophthalmopathy, approximately 78 hyperthyroidism and roughly 17 progressor patients. Broader findings and caveats from the paper: Most expanded thyroid clonotypes (frequency above 0.001) were also detected in blood, suggesting blood repertoires may reflect thyroid immune responses. No statistical method was used to set the sample size in advance, and investigators knew the group allocation. In cross-validation, a model built on a 13 V-J signature told ophthalmopathy apart from stable hyperthyroidism with over 85% sensitivity and 81% to 82% specificity, and in testing the same model reached 80%/75%. In validation, the model predicted progression to ophthalmopathy with 55% to 71% sensitivity and roughly 72% specificity, a median of about 6 months before onset.

Amplification of TCR beta CDR3 regions was carried out from RNA transcripts. A first-round RT-PCR of the TCR CDR3 used the HTBI primer set with the Qiagen OneStep RT-PCR kit. Libraries were constructed in a second round of multiplex PCR, after which size selection and purification were carried out. The libraries were sequenced on an Illumina HiSeq2000 using paired-end 100 bp reads. For the original study's pipeline: SOAPnuke was used to process the raw data, removing reads that contained adapters or uncalled bases, had a mean Phred below 15, or lacked an exact match to the constant primer or identifier. COPE v1.2.5 was used to merge the high-quality paired reads, and each unique nucleotide sequence was defined as a clonotype. MiTCR v1.1 was used to align the clonotypes against IMGT TRBV, TRBD and TRBJ reference segments. The analysis was restricted to V-J combinations with a frequency above 0.0001, which together covered about 99% of the repertoires. A TCS score was defined as the ratio between F50 (clonal expansion) and ExV (chaos), using BLOSUM62-based TCRdist between CDR3 peptides within each V-J. Welch's t-statistics and random forest reduced fewer than 550 V-J features to 10 to 15, which were used in a naive Bayes classifier (R e1071). The similarity between thyroid and blood repertoires was quantified using the Morisita-Horn index. The public reads were reprocessed in TCRdb via fastp at Q25 and MiXCR, keeping in-frame beta chains. Entries are consolidated by CDR3 protein sequence, retaining the most common genes and DNA. The V and J calls, along with clone size, are taken from TCRdb and not from the paper's own processing. The table for this sample lists more than 500,000 distinct CDR3 sequences; 35% to 55% of them were counted only once. The ten largest clones represent 19% of the sample.

The receptor's source is an adult woman with Graves' disease, either hyperthyroidism or ophthalmopathy (not recorded which). The chain couples TRBV14 to TRBJ1-6; 8 bases in the junction line up with TRBD1. Input material: peripheral blood or thyroid tissue (not recorded which). The CDR3 loop reads CASNFDRGGSPLHF. The nucleotide sequence is TGTGCCAGCAACTTCGACAGGGGAGGCTCACCCCTCCACTTT.